This is a list of T cell receptor beta chains from one sample in a study of blood T cell repertoires in COVID-19. Data came from immunoSEQ multiplex PCR; TCRdb stores just in-frame clones and leaves some out. The table records 9,500 or so clones, approximately 90% of them present only once. The specimen sequenced was peripheral blood. Receptors were obtained from a human donor in a cohort sampled during active COVID-19. Each CDR3 is given with its conserved first and last residue. Each record gives: J gene, V gene, D gene, clone size, CDR3 DNA, CDR3 protein. D genes are given only for firm matches. Clone size is stated in some rows and not others, as once, few, many or a class when expanded.

>TRBJ1-1|TRBV2|TRBD1|once
TGTGCCAGCAGTGTTCAGGCAGGGGGCCTGGCTTTCTTT
CASSVQAGGLAFF
>TRBJ2-7|TRBV2|TRBD1|.
TGTGCCAGCAGTGGGACAGGGGGCCGCTACGAGCAGTACTTC
CASSGTGGRYEQYF
>TRBJ2-5|TRBV7-2|.|once
TGTGCCAGCAGCCCACAGGGGGGGCGAGAGACCCAGTACTTC
CASSPQGGRETQYF
>TRBJ1-3|TRBV9|.|.
TGTGCCAGCAGCCCACAGGGAATTGATGGAAACACCATATATTTT
CASSPQGIDGNTIYF
>TRBJ2-7|TRBV13|.|.
TGTGCCAGCAGCATCCTCTACAGGGAGAACTCCTACGAGCAGTACTTC
CASSILYRENSYEQYF
>TRBJ1-5|TRBV6-1|TRBD1|.
TGTGCCAGCAGTGAAGGCAGGGGGCTGGGACAGCCCCAGCATTTT
CASSEGRGLGQPQHF
>TRBJ1-6|TRBV6-6|TRBD1|once
TGTGCCAGCAGTTTCTACGGGACAGGGGGCTCACCCCTCCACTTT
CASSFYGTGGSPLHF
>TRBJ2-3|TRBV3-1/TRBV3-2|TRBD2|.
TGTGCCAGCAGCCGGCGGGGGGGAATTGGCACAGATACGCAGTATTTT
CASSRRGGIGTDTQYF
>TRBJ1-2|TRBV7-8|.|.
TGTGCCAGCAGCCTTTTATTTCAGGGGCAGTCAAACTATGGCTACACCTTC
CASSLLFQGQSNYGYTF
>TRBJ2-7|TRBV19|TRBD2|.
TGTGCCAGTAGTCTAGCGGGGGGGGATAGCTCCTACGAGCAGTACTTC
CASSLAGGDSSYEQYF
>TRBJ2-6|TRBV27|.|.
TGTGCCAGCAGTTCCCCCAGCTCTGGGGCCAACGTCCTGACTTTC
CASSSPSSGANVLTF
>TRBJ2-3|TRBV3-1/TRBV3-2|.|.
TGTGCCAGCAGCCAAGAGGGGGGGCCCCCAGATACGCAGTATTTT
CASSQEGGPPDTQYF
>TRBJ2-3|TRBV30|.|.
TGTGCCTGGAATTCTTGGCCCCGGGGGAGGAATACGCAGTATTTT
CAWNSWPRGRNTQYF
>TRBJ1-2|TRBV20-1|TRBD1|.
TGCAGTGCTACAGGGGGCGTTGGCTACACCTTC
CSATGGVGYTF
>TRBJ2-1|TRBV5-1|.|.
TGCGCCAGCAGCTTAAACCGGGGCTTGAGGGGAGGGCAGTTCTTC
CASSLNRGLRGGQFF
>TRBJ2-1|TRBV5-1|TRBD1|.
TGCGCCAGCAGCCCGGGGGACAGGGCGAACAATGAGCAGTTCTTC
CASSPGDRANNEQFF
>TRBJ1-4|TRBV19|.|.
TGTGCCAGCTCCGTCTCCGCAACTAATGAAAAACTGTTTTTT
CASSVSATNEKLFF
>TRBJ2-3|TRBV30|.|.
TGTGCCTGGAGTGGGGGGGGCACAGATACGCAGTATTTT
CAWSGGGTDTQYF